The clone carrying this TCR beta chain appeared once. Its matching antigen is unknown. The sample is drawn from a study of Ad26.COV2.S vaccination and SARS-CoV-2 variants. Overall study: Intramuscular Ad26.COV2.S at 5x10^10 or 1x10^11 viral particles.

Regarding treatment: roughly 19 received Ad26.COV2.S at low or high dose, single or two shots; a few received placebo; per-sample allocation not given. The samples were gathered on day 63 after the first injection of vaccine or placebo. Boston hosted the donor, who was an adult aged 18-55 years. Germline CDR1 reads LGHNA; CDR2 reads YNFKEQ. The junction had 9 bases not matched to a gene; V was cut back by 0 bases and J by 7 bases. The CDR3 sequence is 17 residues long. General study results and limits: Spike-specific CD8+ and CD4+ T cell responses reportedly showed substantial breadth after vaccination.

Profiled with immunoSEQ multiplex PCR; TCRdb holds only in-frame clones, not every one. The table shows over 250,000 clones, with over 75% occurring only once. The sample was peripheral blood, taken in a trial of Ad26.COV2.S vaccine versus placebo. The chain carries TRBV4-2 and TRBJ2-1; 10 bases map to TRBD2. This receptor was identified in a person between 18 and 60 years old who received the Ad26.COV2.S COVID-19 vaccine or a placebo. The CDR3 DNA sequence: TGTGCCAGCAGCCAAGAGGGGGCTAGCGGGAGAGGGAATGAGCAGTTCTTC. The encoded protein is CASSQEGASGRGNEQFF.